Below are 12 T cell receptor beta chains sequenced from a single sample in a study of chronic HIV infection and antiretroviral therapy. MiXCR, applied by TCRdb to the 5' RACE reads, yields one record per CDR3 protein. The sample carries 30,000 to 35,000 distinct CDR3 sequences, roughly 8.7% recorded once. The sample was peripheral blood. The source of these receptors is an adult who had HIV and had not received antiretroviral therapy, or was an uninfected healthy control (not recorded which).

This rearrangement joins TRBV11-2 to TRBJ1-3; D may be TRBD1 (6 bases). The CDR3 has 15 residues. CDR1 is SGHAT, CDR2 FQNNGV, per germline. Trimming cost V 5 bases and J 8 bases, with 19 bases left between them. The chain's CDR3 is CASSPGRGTLDTIYF. The CDR3 DNA sequence: TGTGCCAGCAGCCCAGGCAGGGGCACCCTGGACACCATATATTTT.

The chain couples TRBV7-9 to TRBJ1-2; 7 bases fit TRBD1. Germline V lookup: CDR1 SEHNR, CDR2 FQNEAQ (reference sequence). The CDR3 runs 15 residues. Germline trimming cut 1 base from V and 2 bases from J; bases unmatched to any gene: 4. The CDR3 nucleotides read TGTGCCAGCAGCTTAGTGCAGGGGGAGAACTATGGCTACACCTTC. It yields the protein CASSLVQGENYGYTF.

This clonotype was counted at least ten times. The genes are TRBV4-3 and TRBJ1-1, with D perhaps matching TRBD1 (6 bases). The CDR3 is 15 residues long. V was cut by 0 bases and J by 4 bases, with 12 bases left in between. CDR1 is LGHNA, CDR2 YSLEER, per germline. The CDR3 DNA is TGCGCCAGCAGCCAAGATAACAGGGCTACCACTGAAGCTTTCTTT. Amino acid sequence: CASSQDNRATTEAFF.

This clonotype has more than one count but fewer than ten. The chain recombines TRBV10-1 with TRBJ2-1; 10 bases align to TRBD2. Trimming took 8 bases from V and 7 from J; bases not matched to a gene: 23. Germline V lookup: CDR1 WNHNN, CDR2 SYGVQD (reference sequence). The CDR3 has 19 residues. This CDR3 is CASGDHPMTSSGSGNEQFF. The CDR3 region has the DNA TGCGCCAGCGGGGACCATCCGATGACGTCTAGCGGGAGCGGGAATGAGCAGTTCTTC.

This clonotype was recorded at least ten times. The genes are TRBV11-2 and TRBJ2-1, with 8 bases lining up with TRBD2. With V trimmed by 1 base and J by 0 bases, 2 bases remained unmatched. CDR1 SGHAT and CDR2 FQNNGV come from the germline V gene. This CDR3 spans 16 amino acids. The DNA of the CDR3 is TGTGCCAGCAGCTTAGGACTAGCGAGCTCCTACAATGAGCAGTTCTTC. The encoded protein is CASSLGLASSYNEQFF.

The V call is TRBV20-1, the J call TRBJ2-2; D possibly corresponds to TRBD1 (6 bases). The V gene's germline CDR1 is DFQATT and CDR2 SNEGSKA (reference sequence). The CDR3 is 16 amino acids. V was cut by 0 bases and J by 3 bases, with 14 bases left in between. CDR3 in DNA: TGCAGTGCTAGAGATCGTCACAGGGCGGACACCGGGGAGCTGTTTTTT. Translated, it gives CSARDRHRADTGELFF.

This clonotype was seen repeatedly, ten times or more. The CDR3 nucleotides are TGTGCCAGCTCACTCGGTTCCGGATACGAGCAGTACTTC. It specifies CASSLGSGYEQYF. The rearrangement uses TRBV18 and TRBJ2-7, with no clear D. Between the trimmed V and J ends, which lost 4 bases and 4 bases, there was a span of 11 bases. This CDR3 is 13 amino acids long. Per the germline V gene, CDR1 is KGHSH and CDR2 is LQKENI. Complete variable domain (other parts from reference TRBV18 and TRBJ2-7): NAGVMQNPRHLVRRRGQEARLRCSPMKGHSHVYWYRQLPEEGLKFMVYLQKENIIDESGMPKERFSAEFPKEGPSILRIQQVVRGDSAAYFCASSLGSGYEQYFGPGTRLTVT.

This clonotype has ten or more counts. This chain uses TRBV12-3 or TRBV12-4 with TRBJ2-3; tentatively, D is TRBD2 (6 bases). The CDR3 runs 16 residues. Trimming cost V 4 bases and J 0 bases, with 14 bases left between them. CDR3 sequence reads: CASSYPGRISTDTQYF. The DNA of the CDR3 is TGTGCCAGCAGTTACCCGGGGAGGATTAGCACAGATACGCAGTATTTT.

The sample holds a few counts of this clonotype. V gene TRBV2 combines with J gene TRBJ1-2, with 9 bases fitting TRBD1. Per germline, CDR1 SNHLY and CDR2 FYNNEI. V shed 5 bases and J 8 bases; nucleotides not matched to a gene: 9. The CDR3 consists of 14 residues. The CDR3 is CASSPTGQGTGYTF. The CDR3 bases are TGTGCCAGCAGTCCAACGGGACAGGGTACCGGCTACACCTTC.

Remarks on this clonotype: The germline gene is not matched at one end of the junction; a read error may be the cause. This rearrangement joins TRBV27 to TRBJ2-4; TRBD1 is a possible D gene (5 bases). The CDR3 contains 14 residues. Germline CDR1 is MNHEY and CDR2 is SMNVEV (reference sequence). CDR3 sequence reads: CASSLARAKNIQNF. The CDR3 nucleotides are TGTGCCAGCAGTTTAGCCAGGGCTAAAAACATTCAGAACTTC.

There are many counts of this clonotype. V is TRBV7-9 and J is TRBJ1-1, with 7 bases lining up with TRBD1. Germline assignment: CDR1 SEHNR and CDR2 FQNEAQ (reference sequence). The CDR3 loop spans 15 amino acids. The J segment lost 4 bases and the V segment lost 4 bases, leaving 9 bases of the junction unmatched. Written as DNA, the CDR3 is TGTGCCAGCAGCTCCGCGATCCAGGGGGGCACTGAAGCTTTCTTT. It translates to CASSSAIQGGTEAFF.

There are many counts of this clonotype. V is TRBV20-1 and J is TRBJ2-4, with 11 nucleotides matching TRBD2. Germline V gene data show CDR1 as DFQATT and CDR2 as SNEGSKA (reference sequence). The CDR3 extends over 17 amino acids. Trimming cost V 6 bases and J 0 bases; bases outside gene matches: 10. The CDR3 region has the DNA TGCAGTGCGAAAACTAGCGGGGGACCACTAGCCAAAAACATTCAGTACTTC. Protein: CSAKTSGGPLAKNIQYF.